This TCR beta chain is from a study of T cell responses to AZD1222 COVID-19 vaccine. General observations from the study: Samples come after the peak T cell response, not at day 14.

Remarks on this clone: Its antigen is as yet unknown.

Data came from immunoSEQ multiplex PCR; TCRdb stores just in-frame clones and leaves some out. The sample holds about 94,000 clones; more than 70% are singletons and the top ten take 10% to 15%. The CDR3 spans 14 residues. Trimming took off 6 bases at V and 1 base at J, with 11 bases between the two ends. Per germline, CDR1 SGHDT and CDR2 YYEEEE. The J gene is TRBJ1-3, the V gene TRBV5-6; unclear D gene. Sequenced here: peripheral blood, sampled on day 0 of AZD1222 vaccination. The TCR originated in an adult in good health. The CDR3 loop is CASTNSRSGNTIYF. CDR3 in DNA: TGTGCCAGCACCAATTCTAGGTCTGGAAACACCATATATTTT. Full variable domain (remainder filled in from reference TRBV5-6 and TRBJ1-3): DAGVTQSPTHLIKTRGQQVTLRCSPKSGHDTVSWYQQALGQGPQFIFQYYEEEERQRGNFPDRFSGHQFPNYSSELNVNALLLGDSALYLCASTNSRSGNTIYFGEGSWLTVV.